Each of the 22 T cell receptor beta chains below was sequenced from the same sample in a study of blood T cell repertoires in COVID-19. Some clones are missing from TCRdb's copy, which holds only in-frame ones; the method was immunoSEQ multiplex PCR. Of a few hundred thousand clones in the sample, 86% were seen once. Input material: peripheral blood. The source is a woman in her forties or fifties with acute or convalescent COVID-19.

The chain uses TRBV9 and TRBJ2-1; 7 nucleotides match TRBD1. The CDR3 length is 14 residues. Trimming at V came to 4 bases and at J to 8 bases, leaving 9 bases not matched to a gene. Germline CDR1 SGDLS, CDR2 YYNGEE. CDR3: CASSPTSGGYEQFF. The DNA for the CDR3 is TGTGCCAGCAGCCCGACCTCAGGGGGATATGAGCAGTTCTTC.

This clone was seen ten or more times. This chain joins TRBV19 and TRBJ2-1; 7 bases align to TRBD1. Per germline, CDR1 LNHDA and CDR2 SQIVND (reference sequence). V gave up 5 bases and J gave up 7 bases; unmatched junction bases: 5. This CDR3 region has 13 residues. This CDR3 reads CASSYRGGNEQFF. The CDR3 DNA is TGTGCCAGTAGTTACAGGGGCGGGAATGAGCAGTTCTTC.

A few counts support this clone. This CDR3 reads CASSFQGTLNTEAFF. The CDR3 DNA follows: TGTGCCAGCAGTTTTCAGGGCACACTGAACACTGAAGCTTTCTTT. V and J are TRBV6-2 or TRBV6-3 and TRBJ1-1, with a weak D call TRBD1 (5 bases). Germline V gene data show CDR1 as MNHEY and CDR2 as SVGEGT. The CDR3 is 15 residues long. The V and J ends lost 4 bases and 0 bases respectively, with 12 bases between them.

The genes are TRBV24-1 and TRBJ2-7; 12 nucleotides match TRBD2. The CDR3 has 15 amino acids. Germline CDR1 is KGHDR and CDR2 is SFDVKD. Trimming at V came to 4 bases and at J to 4 bases, leaving 4 bases not matched to a gene. CDR3 nucleotides: TGTGCCACCAGTGAAGAGACTAGCGGGAGTTACGAGCAGTACTTC. Amino acids: CATSEETSGSYEQYF.

V usage is TRBV7-3 and J usage is TRBJ2-2, with 11 bases that match TRBD2. The germline gives CDR1 SGHTA, CDR2 FQGTGA. J was trimmed by 6 bases and V by 4 bases; bases with no gene match: 1. This CDR3 comprises 14 residues. The CDR3 DNA reads as TGTGCCAGCAGCTCGGGACTAGCGGCCGGGGAGCTGTTTTTT. Translated: CASSSGLAAGELFF. Together with reference TRBV7-3 and TRBJ2-2, the CDR3 gives the full variable domain: GAGVSQTPSNKVTEKGKYVELRCDPISGHTALYWYRQSLGQGPEFLIYFQGTGAADDSGLPNDRFFAVRPEGSVSTLKIQRTERGDSAVYLCASSSGLAAGELFFGEGSRLTVL.

V usage is TRBV29-1 and J usage is TRBJ2-7, with 7 nucleotides matching TRBD1. The V gene end was trimmed by 0 bases and the J gene end by 2 bases; junction bases not matched to a gene: 10. CDR3 length equals 16 residues. Germline CDR1 reads SQVTM; CDR2 reads ANQGSEA. CDR3 region: CSVEDRGQTIAYEQYF. The CDR3 region has the DNA TGCAGCGTTGAAGATCGGGGACAGACGATAGCCTACGAGCAGTACTTC.

About this clone itself: Within the sample, other DNA sequences also encode this same CDR3. The V and J genes are TRBV7-2 and TRBJ2-5, with a possible D match to TRBD2 (6 bases). The CDR3 covers 14 residues. Germline CDR1 is SGHTA and CDR2 is FQGNSA. Trimming took 5 bases from V and 5 from J, leaving 15 bases between them. The CDR3 protein is CASSRGLAGETQYF. The CDR3 nucleotides are TGTGCCAGCAGCCGGGGACTTGCTGGGGAGACCCAGTACTTC.

The rearrangement joins TRBV6-5 to TRBJ2-7; 8 nucleotides agree with TRBD1. The CDR3 contains 13 residues. Trimming cost V 5 bases and J 3 bases; bases outside gene matches: 3. Germline CDR1 is MNHEY and CDR2 is SVGAGI. The CDR3 DNA reads as TGTGCCAGCAGTAAAACAGGGGGCTACGAGCAGTACTTC. Its translation is CASSKTGGYEQYF.

The chain couples TRBV7-3 to TRBJ2-5, with D possibly matching TRBD1 (6 bases). The V end was cut by 5 bases, the J end by 5 bases, with 18 bases between. This CDR3 contains 15 residues. In germline, CDR1 is SGHTA, CDR2 FQGTGA. CDR3 in amino acids: CASSRVGQGTETQYF. In DNA, the CDR3 is TGTGCCAGCAGCCGGGTCGGGCAGGGGACGGAGACCCAGTACTTC.

V gene TRBV7-2 combines with J gene TRBJ2-7; weak D call: TRBD1 (5 bases). Germline CDR1 reads SGHTA; CDR2 reads FQGNSA. The CDR3 has 14 amino acids. V lost 3 bases and J lost 1, with 10 bases in between. CDR3 protein: CASSLGQSSYEQYF. CDR3 bases: TGTGCCAGCAGCTTGGGGCAGAGTTCCTACGAGCAGTACTTC.

The CDR3 sequence: CATSDFFARTTGELFF. CDR3 in DNA: TGTGCCACCAGTGATTTTTTTGCCCGCACTACCGGGGAGCTGTTTTTT. The V call is TRBV24-1, the J call TRBJ2-2; unclear D gene. This CDR3 region has 16 residues. Trimming took off 1 base at V and 5 bases at J, with 13 bases between the two ends. The germline gives CDR1 KGHDR, CDR2 SFDVKD.

This chain joins TRBV5-1 and TRBJ2-5, with D possibly being TRBD1 (5 bases). The CDR3 consists of 14 residues. Trimming removed 4 bases from V and 3 bases from J, with 13 bases in between. Germline V gives CDR1 SGHRS, CDR2 YFSETQ. CDR3 protein: CASSARGIEETQYF. The CDR3 DNA sequence: TGCGCCAGCAGCGCAAGGGGAATCGAAGAGACCCAGTACTTC.

This rearrangement joins TRBV29-1 to TRBJ1-2, with TRBD1 as a possible D gene (6 bases). The CDR3 contains 13 residues. With 5 bases removed from V and 4 bases from J, the gap between germline ends came to 14 bases. Germline assignment: CDR1 SQVTM and CDR2 ANQGSEA. The CDR3 DNA follows: TGCAGCGTTCAATACACAGGGACCTATGGCTACACCTTC. Translated, it gives CSVQYTGTYGYTF.

The chain joins TRBV6-5 to TRBJ1-4; TRBD1 agrees at 9 bases. J lost 4 bases, V lost 0 bases, and 3 bases had no gene match. This CDR3 contains 16 residues. CDR1 and CDR2 (germline): MNHEY, SVGAGI. The CDR3 region is CASSYSGQGFNEKLFF. The CDR3 nucleotides are TGTGCCAGCAGTTACTCCGGACAGGGGTTTAATGAAAAACTGTTTTTT.

V usage is TRBV3-1 (or the pseudogene TRBV3-2) and J usage is TRBJ2-7, with 10 bases that match TRBD2. Germline loops: CDR1 LGHDT, CDR2 YNNKEL (reference sequence). The CDR3 length is 15 residues. V was pared by 3 bases and J by 1 base, with 3 bases of the junction left unmatched. DNA for the CDR3: TGTGCCAGCAGCCATGAAGCGGGAGGGTCCTACGAGCAGTACTTC. It is translated as CASSHEAGGSYEQYF.

The chain has TRBV19 and TRBJ2-6, with D uncertain. Trimming pared 0 bases from V and 2 bases from J, leaving 8 bases between. CDR3 length equals 16 residues. Germline V lookup: CDR1 LNHDA, CDR2 SQIVND (reference sequence). This chain's CDR3 is CASSIDRATGANVLTF. CDR3 nucleotide sequence: TGTGCCAGTAGTATAGATAGAGCAACTGGGGCCAACGTCCTGACTTTC.

The chain couples TRBV19 to TRBJ1-5; TRBD1 agrees at 12 bases. After removal of 4 bases from V and 5 bases from J, the junction contained 9 bases not matched to a gene. The CDR3 runs to 17 residues. The germline CDR1 and CDR2 sequences are LNHDA and SQIVND (reference sequence). For the CDR3, the DNA is TGTGCCAGTAGTACAGGGACAGGGGGCGGTGGTGATCAGCCCCAGCATTTT. Protein product: CASSTGTGGGGDQPQHF.

V and J are TRBV27 and TRBJ2-1; D is perhaps TRBD2 (5 bases). The length of the CDR3 is 13 residues. Trimming took off 6 bases at V and 8 bases at J, with 14 bases between the two ends. Per germline, CDR1 MNHEY and CDR2 SMNVEV (reference sequence). Written as DNA, the CDR3 is TGTGCCAGCAGCCCCAACGGACTGGATGAGCAGTTCTTC. This sequence encodes CASSPNGLDEQFF.

The chain combines TRBV7-2 with TRBJ2-5; D is uncertain. This CDR3 has 11 residues. The V gene lost 4 bases and the J gene lost 2 bases, with 2 bases spanning the gap. The germline gives CDR1 SGHTA, CDR2 FQGNSA. The DNA for the CDR3 is TGTGCCAGCAGCTCACAAGAGACCCAGTACTTC. Protein sequence: CASSSQETQYF.

The rearrangement links TRBV24-1 to TRBJ2-1, with D perhaps matching TRBD1 (6 bases). Trimming took off 1 base at V and 6 bases at J, with 9 bases between the two ends. Germline V gives CDR1 KGHDR, CDR2 SFDVKD. There are 14 residues in the CDR3. CDR3 amino acids: CATSDFYRVNEQFF. The CDR3 region has the DNA TGTGCCACCAGTGATTTTTACAGGGTCAATGAGCAGTTCTTC.

This rearrangement joins TRBV7-9 to TRBJ2-7, with D possibly being TRBD2 (6 bases). Germline V lookup: CDR1 SEHNR, CDR2 FQNEAQ (reference sequence). The CDR3 is 16 amino acids. The ends were cut back, 1 base at V and 0 bases at J, with 13 bases in the middle. CDR3 loop: CASSLVREKSSYEQYF. The CDR3 bases are TGTGCCAGCAGCTTAGTCCGGGAGAAGAGCTCCTACGAGCAGTACTTC.

The chain uses TRBV28 and TRBJ1-6; no definite D call. From germline, CDR1 is MDHEN and CDR2 SYDVKM. The CDR3 extends over 11 amino acids. V dropped 7 bases and J dropped 9 bases, with 7 bases sitting between them. The CDR3 here is CASTLGSPLHF. Here the CDR3 DNA reads TGTGCCAGCACTCTAGGTTCACCCCTCCACTTT.